The clone carrying this T cell receptor (beta chain) has only a few counts. The length of the CDR3 is 16 residues. Germline V CDR1 and CDR2: MNHGY, SVAAGI. V shed 3 bases and J 3 bases; nucleotides not matched to a gene: 8. Libraries were prepared by immunoSEQ multiplex PCR; TCRdb keeps only in-frame clonotypes and omits some of them. The sample has 20,000 or so clones, 86% seen once. The data were taken from a study of graft-versus-host responses after intestinal transplantation. The receptor was isolated from a human patient who received an intestinal transplant, so some T cells may come from the graft donor. This rearrangement joins TRBV6-9 to TRBJ2-3, with TRBD2 matching 8 bases. The sequences come from bone marrow, collected just under 130 days after transplant. This CDR3 reads CASSYSAGGATDTQYF. The CDR3 DNA is TGTGCCAGCAGTTACTCGGCGGGAGGAGCGACAGATACGCAGTATTTT.